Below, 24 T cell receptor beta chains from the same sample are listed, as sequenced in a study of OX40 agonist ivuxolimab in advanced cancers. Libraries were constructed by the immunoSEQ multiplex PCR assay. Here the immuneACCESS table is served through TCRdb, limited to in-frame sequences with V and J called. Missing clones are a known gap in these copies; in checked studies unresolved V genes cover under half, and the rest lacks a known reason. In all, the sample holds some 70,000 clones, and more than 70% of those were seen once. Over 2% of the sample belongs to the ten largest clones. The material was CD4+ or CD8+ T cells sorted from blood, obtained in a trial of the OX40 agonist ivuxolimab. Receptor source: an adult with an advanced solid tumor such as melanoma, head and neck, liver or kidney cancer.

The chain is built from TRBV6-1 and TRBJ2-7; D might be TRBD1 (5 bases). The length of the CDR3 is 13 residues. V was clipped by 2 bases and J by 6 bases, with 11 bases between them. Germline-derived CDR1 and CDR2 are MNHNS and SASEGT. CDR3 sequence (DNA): TGTGCCAGCAGTGAATATAGGGGTAGCGAGCAGTACTTC. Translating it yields CASSEYRGSEQYF.

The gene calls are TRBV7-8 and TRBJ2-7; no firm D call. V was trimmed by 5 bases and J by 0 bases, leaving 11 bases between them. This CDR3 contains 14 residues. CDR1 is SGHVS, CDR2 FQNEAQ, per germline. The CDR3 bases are TGTGCCAGCAGCCCAACCGCTACCTCCTACGAGCAGTACTTC. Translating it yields CASSPTATSYEQYF.

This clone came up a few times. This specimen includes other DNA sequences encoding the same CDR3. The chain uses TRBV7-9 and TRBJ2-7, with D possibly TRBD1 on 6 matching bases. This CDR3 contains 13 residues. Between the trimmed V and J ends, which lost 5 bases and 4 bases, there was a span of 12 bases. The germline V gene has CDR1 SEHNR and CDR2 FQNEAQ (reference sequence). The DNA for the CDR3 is TGTGCCAGCAGCCCCAGGGGCCCATACGAGCAGTACTTC. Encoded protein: CASSPRGPYEQYF.

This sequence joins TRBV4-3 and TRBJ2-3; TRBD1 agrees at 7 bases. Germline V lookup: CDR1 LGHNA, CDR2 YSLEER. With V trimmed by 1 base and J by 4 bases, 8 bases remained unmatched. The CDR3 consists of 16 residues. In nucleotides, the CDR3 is TGCGCCAGCAGCCAAGGGACAGGTAGAAGGGCAGATACGCAGTATTTT. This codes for CASSQGTGRRADTQYF.

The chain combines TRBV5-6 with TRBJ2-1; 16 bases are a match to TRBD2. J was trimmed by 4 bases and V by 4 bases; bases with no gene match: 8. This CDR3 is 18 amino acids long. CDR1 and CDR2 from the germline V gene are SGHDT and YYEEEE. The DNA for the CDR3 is TGTGCCAGCAGCCCGGGACTAGCGGGGGGGCCTCGGTACAATGAGCAGTTCTTC. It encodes CASSPGLAGGPRYNEQFF.

The CDR3 nucleotides are TGTGCCAGCAGGACAGGACTAGCGGGCGGGGAGCTGTTTTTT. Amino acids: CASRTGLAGGELFF. The rearrangement joins TRBV6-5 to TRBJ2-2, with 11 bases matching TRBD2. The CDR3 has 14 residues. Germline trimming cut 6 bases from V and 7 bases from J; bases unmatched to any gene: 4. The germline V gene has CDR1 MNHEY and CDR2 SVGAGI.

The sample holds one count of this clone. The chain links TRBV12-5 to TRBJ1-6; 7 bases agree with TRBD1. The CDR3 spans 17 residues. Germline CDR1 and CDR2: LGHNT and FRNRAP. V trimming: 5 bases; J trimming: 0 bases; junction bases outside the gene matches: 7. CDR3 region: CASGISTGSSYNSPLHF. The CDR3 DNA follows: TGTGCTAGTGGTATTTCGACAGGGAGCTCCTATAATTCACCCCTCCACTTT.

For the CDR3, the DNA is TGTGCCAGCAGCCGTCCGGGCAGGGGCCAAGAGACCCAGTACTTC. Encoded protein: CASSRPGRGQETQYF. The rearrangement joins TRBV28 to TRBJ2-5; TRBD1 is a possible D gene (6 bases). The V end was cut by 6 bases, the J end by 1 base, with 15 bases between. Per germline, CDR1 MDHEN and CDR2 SYDVKM. The CDR3 has 15 residues. Full variable domain (rest looked up from reference TRBV28 and TRBJ2-5): DVKVTQSSRYLVKRTGEKVFLECVQDMDHENMFWYRQDPGLGLRLIYFSYDVKMKEKGDIPEGYSVSREKKERFSLILESASTNQTSMYLCASSRPGRGQETQYFGPGTRLLVL.

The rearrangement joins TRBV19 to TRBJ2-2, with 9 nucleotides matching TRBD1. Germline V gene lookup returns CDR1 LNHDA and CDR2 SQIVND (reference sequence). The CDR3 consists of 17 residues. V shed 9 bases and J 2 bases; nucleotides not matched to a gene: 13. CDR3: CASNHPRTGANTGELFF. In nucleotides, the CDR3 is TGTGCCAGCAACCACCCGAGGACAGGGGCAAACACCGGGGAGCTGTTTTTT.

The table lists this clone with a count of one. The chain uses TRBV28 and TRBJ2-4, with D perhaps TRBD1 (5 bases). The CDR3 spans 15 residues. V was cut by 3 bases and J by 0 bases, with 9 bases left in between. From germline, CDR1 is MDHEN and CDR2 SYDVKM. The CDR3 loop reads CASSLTAVAKNIQYF. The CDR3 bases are TGTGCCAGCAGTTTGACAGCTGTAGCCAAAAACATTCAGTACTTC.

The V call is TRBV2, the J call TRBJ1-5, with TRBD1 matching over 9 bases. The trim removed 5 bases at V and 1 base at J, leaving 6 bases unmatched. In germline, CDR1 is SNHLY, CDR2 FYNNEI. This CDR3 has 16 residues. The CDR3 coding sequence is TGTGCCAGCAGTCACAGGGGGCCTGGGAGCAATCAGCCCCAGCATTTT. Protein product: CASSHRGPGSNQPQHF.

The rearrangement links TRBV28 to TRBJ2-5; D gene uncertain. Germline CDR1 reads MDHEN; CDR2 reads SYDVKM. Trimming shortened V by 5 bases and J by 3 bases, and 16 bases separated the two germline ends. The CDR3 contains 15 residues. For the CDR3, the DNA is TGTGCCAGCAGTACCACGGAAGGTTGGGAAGAGACCCAGTACTTC. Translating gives CASSTTEGWEETQYF. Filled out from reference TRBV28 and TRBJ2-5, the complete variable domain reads DVKVTQSSRYLVKRTGEKVFLECVQDMDHENMFWYRQDPGLGLRLIYFSYDVKMKEKGDIPEGYSVSREKKERFSLILESASTNQTSMYLCASSTTEGWEETQYFGPGTRLLVL.

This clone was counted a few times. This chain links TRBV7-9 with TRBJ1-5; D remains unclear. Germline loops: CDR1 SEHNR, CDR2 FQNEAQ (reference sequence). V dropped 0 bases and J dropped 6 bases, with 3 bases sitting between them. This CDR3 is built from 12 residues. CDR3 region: CASSLAFQPQHF. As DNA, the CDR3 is TGTGCCAGCAGCTTAGCGTTTCAGCCCCAGCATTTT.

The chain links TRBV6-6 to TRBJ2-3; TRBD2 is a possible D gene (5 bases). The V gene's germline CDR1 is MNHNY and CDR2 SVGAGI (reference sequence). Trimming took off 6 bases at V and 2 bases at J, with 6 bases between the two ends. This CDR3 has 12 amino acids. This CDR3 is CASRLDTDTQYF. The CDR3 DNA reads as TGTGCCAGCAGACTAGACACAGATACGCAGTATTTT.

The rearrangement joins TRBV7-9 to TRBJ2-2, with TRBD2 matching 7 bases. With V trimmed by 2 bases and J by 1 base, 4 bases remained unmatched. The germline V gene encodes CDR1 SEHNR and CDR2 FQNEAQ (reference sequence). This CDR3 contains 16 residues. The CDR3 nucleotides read TGTGCCAGCAGCTTACGGCGGGGGAGGAACACCGGGGAGCTGTTTTTT. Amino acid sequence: CASSLRRGRNTGELFF.

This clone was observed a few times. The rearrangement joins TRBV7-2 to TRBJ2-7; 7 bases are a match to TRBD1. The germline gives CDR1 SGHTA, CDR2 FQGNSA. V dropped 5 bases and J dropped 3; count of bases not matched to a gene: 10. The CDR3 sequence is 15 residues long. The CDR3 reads CASSLRQGWLYEQYF. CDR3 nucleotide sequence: TGTGCCAGCAGCCTCAGACAGGGCTGGCTCTACGAGCAGTACTTC.

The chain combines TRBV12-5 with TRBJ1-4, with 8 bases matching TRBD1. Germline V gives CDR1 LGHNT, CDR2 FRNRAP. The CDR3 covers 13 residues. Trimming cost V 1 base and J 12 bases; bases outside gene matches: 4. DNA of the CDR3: TGTGCTAGTGGTTTGGCCGGACAGGGACAACTGTTTTTT. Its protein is CASGLAGQGQLFF.

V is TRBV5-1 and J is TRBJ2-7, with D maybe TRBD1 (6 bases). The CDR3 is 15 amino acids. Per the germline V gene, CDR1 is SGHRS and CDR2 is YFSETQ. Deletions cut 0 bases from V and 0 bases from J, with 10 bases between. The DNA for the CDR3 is TGCGCCAGCAGCTTGGGACAGGCCAACTCCTACGAGCAGTACTTC. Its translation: CASSLGQANSYEQYF.

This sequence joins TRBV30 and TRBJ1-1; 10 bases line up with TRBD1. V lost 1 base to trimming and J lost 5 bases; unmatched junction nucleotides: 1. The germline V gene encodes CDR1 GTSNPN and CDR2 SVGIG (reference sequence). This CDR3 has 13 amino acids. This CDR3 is CAWSGDRGTEAFF. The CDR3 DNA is TGTGCCTGGAGTGGGGACAGGGGAACTGAAGCTTTCTTT.

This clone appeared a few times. The CDR3 sequence: CASSEDLIHSPLHF. In nucleotides, the CDR3 is TGTGCCAGCAGTGAGGACTTAATACATTCACCCCTCCACTTT. The chain has TRBV2 and TRBJ1-6; no firm D call. V was trimmed by 3 bases and J by 8 bases, leaving 11 bases between them. CDR3 length: 14 residues. Germline assignment: CDR1 SNHLY and CDR2 FYNNEI.

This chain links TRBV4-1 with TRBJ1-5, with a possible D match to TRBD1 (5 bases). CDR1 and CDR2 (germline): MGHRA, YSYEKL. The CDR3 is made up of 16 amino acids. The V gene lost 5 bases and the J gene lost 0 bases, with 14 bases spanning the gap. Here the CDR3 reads CASSDAGGYSNQPQHF. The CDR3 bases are TGCGCCAGCAGCGACGCCGGGGGTTATAGCAATCAGCCCCAGCATTTT.

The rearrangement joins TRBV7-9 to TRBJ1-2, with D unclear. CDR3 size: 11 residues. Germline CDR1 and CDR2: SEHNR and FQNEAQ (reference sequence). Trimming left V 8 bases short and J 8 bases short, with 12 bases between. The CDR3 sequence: CASDQLGGYTF. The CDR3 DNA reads TGTGCCAGCGACCAATTGGGAGGCTACACCTTC.

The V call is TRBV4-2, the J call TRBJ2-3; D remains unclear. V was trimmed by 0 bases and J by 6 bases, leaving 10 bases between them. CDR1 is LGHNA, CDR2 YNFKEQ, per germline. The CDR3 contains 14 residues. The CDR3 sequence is CASSQDQPSDTQYF. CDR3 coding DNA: TGTGCCAGCAGCCAAGACCAGCCAAGTGATACGCAGTATTTT.

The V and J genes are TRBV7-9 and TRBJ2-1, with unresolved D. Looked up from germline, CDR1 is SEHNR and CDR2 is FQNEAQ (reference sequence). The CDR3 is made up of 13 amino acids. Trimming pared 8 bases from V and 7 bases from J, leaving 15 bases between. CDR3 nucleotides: TGTGCCAGCCGGGCCAATACCGTGAATGAGCAGTTCTTC. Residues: CASRANTVNEQFF.